The T cell receptor (beta chain) described here comes from a study of blood T cell repertoires in COVID-19. Background on the study: Donors in the United States, Italy and Spain gave samples during acute or convalescent COVID-19.

This CDR3 comprises 12 residues. CDR1 is MNHEY and CDR2 is SVGAGI in the germline V gene. Trimming took off 6 bases at V and 4 bases at J, with 9 bases between the two ends. TCRdb keeps only in-frame clones here, not all; method: immunoSEQ multiplex PCR. The sample carries roughly 280,000 clones, about nine tenths recorded once. Sequenced input: peripheral blood. The TCR originated in a man aged 50 or older with acute or convalescent COVID-19. The chain links TRBV6-5 to TRBJ1-2; D remains unclear. In nucleotides, the CDR3 is TGTGCCAGCAGCGCGACATCCTATGGCTACACCTTC. As protein: CASSATSYGYTF.